Relative to its sample, the clone carrying this TCR beta chain is large. Its antigen is not identified. Generated by immunoSEQ multiplex PCR, the TCRdb table keeps only in-frame clones and is missing some. The sample carries roughly 30,000 clones, around 85% recorded once. Germline V lookup: CDR1 MNHEY, CDR2 SMNVEV (reference sequence). The CDR3 runs 14 residues. V dropped 8 bases and J dropped 0; count of bases not matched to a gene: 7. These data are taken from a study of graft-versus-host responses after intestinal transplantation. General study points: GvH clones surfaced in recipient marrow, some emerging earlier in ileum or blood.

This TCR was recovered from a human donor who received an intestinal transplant. The gene calls are TRBV27 and TRBJ2-7, with 7 bases lining up with TRBD1. Here the sequenced sample was unstimulated CD8+ T cells sorted from spleen or lymph node cells, taken before intestinal transplant. The CDR3 nucleotides are TGTGCCAGCCGAGGACAGGACAGCTCCTACGAGCAGTACTTC. It is translated as CASRGQDSSYEQYF.